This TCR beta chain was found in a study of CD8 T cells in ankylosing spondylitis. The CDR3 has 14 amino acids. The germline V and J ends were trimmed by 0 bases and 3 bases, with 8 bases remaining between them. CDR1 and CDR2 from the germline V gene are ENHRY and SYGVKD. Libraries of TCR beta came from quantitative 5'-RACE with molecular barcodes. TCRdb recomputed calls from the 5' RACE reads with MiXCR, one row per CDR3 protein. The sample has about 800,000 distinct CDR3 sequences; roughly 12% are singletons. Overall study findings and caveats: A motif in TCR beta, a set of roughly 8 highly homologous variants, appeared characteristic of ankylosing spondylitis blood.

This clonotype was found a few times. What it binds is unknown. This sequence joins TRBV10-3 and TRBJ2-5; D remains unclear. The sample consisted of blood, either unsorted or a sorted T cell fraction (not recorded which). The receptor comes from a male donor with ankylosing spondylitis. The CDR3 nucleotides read TGTGCCATCAGTGAGTCGAGGAGTGAAGAGACCCAGTACTTC. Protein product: CAISESRSEETQYF.